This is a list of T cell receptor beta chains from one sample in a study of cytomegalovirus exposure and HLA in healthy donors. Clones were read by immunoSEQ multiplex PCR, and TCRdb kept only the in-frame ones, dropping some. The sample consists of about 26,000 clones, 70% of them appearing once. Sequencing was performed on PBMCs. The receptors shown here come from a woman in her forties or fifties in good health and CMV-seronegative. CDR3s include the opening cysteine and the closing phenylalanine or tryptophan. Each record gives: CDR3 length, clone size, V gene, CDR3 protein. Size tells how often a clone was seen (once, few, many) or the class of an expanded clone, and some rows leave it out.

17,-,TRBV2,CASSEGAFGGAGEKLFF
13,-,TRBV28,CASSPRGNTEAFF
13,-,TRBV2,CASSTGVNQPQHF
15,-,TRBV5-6,CASSYRLTLNQPQHF
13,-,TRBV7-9,CASSYRGNEKLFF
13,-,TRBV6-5,CASRETGGSPLHF
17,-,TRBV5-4,CASSAGLAGVSYNEQFF
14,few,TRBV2,CASRVGVMTEKLFF
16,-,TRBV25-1,CASRQSGTGEDQPQHF
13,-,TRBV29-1,CSVEGGGEDTQYF
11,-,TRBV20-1,CSVLGAFGYTF
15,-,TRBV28,CASRLRYGVQETQYF
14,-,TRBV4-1,CASSPSDRNYGYTF
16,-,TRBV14,CASSQEEAGRYYGYTF
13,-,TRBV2,CASMRGPSTEAFF
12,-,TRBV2,CASRGDREQAFF
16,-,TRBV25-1,CASRATGGYSNQPQHF
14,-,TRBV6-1,CASSEFRGVETQYF
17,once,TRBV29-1,CSVVPTAGQGDVDGYTF
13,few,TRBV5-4,CASRISGTGIDTF
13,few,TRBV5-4,CASSSQGNTEAFF
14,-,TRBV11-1,CASSLSGGTGELFF
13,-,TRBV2,CAISGTGADTQYF
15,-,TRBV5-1,CASSPTDREDQPQHF
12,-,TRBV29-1,CSVVEDTDTQYF
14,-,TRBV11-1,CASSLTGDLNEQYF
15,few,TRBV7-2,CASRLAMQHTDTQYF
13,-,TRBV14,CASSQELAGEQYF
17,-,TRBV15,CATSGGLQGFGANVLTF
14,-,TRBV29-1,CSVEGGGGGDEQYF
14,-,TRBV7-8,CASSLADRGDGYTF
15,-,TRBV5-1,CASSLGTGLNEKLFF
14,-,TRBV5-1,CASSLGQGHDEQFF
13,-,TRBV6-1,CASGKGLAYEQYF
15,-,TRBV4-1,CASSQVTVSGNTIYF
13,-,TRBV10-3,CAVSDSLQGGGTF
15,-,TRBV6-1,CASSERGNLRNTIYF
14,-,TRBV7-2,CASSSRAGSGEQFF
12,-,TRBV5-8,CASSLARVEQYF
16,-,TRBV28,CASSLGGAGGYNEQFF